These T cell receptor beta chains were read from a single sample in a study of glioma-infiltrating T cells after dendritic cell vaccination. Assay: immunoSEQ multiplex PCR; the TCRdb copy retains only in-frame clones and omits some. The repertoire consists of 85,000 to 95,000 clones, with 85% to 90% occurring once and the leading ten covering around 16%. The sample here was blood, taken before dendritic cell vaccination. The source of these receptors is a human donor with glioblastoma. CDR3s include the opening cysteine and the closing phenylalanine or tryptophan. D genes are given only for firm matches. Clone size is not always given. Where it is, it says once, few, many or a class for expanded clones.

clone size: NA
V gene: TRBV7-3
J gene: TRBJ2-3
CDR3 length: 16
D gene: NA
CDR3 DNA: TGTGCCAGCAGCTTAAGTCCGCGCTCCAACCGAGATACGCAGTATTTT
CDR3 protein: CASSLSPRSNRDTQYF

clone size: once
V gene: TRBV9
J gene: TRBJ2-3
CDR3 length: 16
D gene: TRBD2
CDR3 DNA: TGTGCCAGCAGCGTATGGCTAGCGGGGACGGCAGATACGCAGTATTTT
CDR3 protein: CASSVWLAGTADTQYF

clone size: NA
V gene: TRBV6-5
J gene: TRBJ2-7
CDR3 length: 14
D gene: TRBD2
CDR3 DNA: TGTGCCAGCAGTCCCTTTGGGGGGGGTTTCGAGCAGTACTTC
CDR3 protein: CASSPFGGGFEQYF

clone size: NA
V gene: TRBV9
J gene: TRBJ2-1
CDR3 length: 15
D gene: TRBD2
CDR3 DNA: TGTGCCAGCAGCGTGGGCGGGAGGGTTTACAATGAGCAGTTCTTC
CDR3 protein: CASSVGGRVYNEQFF

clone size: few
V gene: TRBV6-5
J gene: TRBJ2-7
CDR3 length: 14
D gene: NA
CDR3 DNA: TGTGCCAGCAGCCTCACAGGGAACCTCTACGAGCAGTACTTC
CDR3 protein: CASSLTGNLYEQYF

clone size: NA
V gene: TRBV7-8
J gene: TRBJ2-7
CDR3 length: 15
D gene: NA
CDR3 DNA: TGTGCCAGCAGCTTAGCTCAGGGCCGGGCCTACGAGCAGTACTTC
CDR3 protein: CASSLAQGRAYEQYF

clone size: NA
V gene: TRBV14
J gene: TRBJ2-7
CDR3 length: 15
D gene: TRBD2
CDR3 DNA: TGTGCCAGCAGCCAAGGGACTAGCCAACTCTACGAGCAGTACTTC
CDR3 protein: CASSQGTSQLYEQYF

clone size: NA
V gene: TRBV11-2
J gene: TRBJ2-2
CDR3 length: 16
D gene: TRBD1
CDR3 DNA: TGTGCCAGCAGCTTTTGGGACAGAGCGAACACCGGGGAGCTGTTTTTT
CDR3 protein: CASSFWDRANTGELFF

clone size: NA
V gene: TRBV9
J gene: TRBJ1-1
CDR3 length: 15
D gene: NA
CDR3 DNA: TGTGCCAGCAGCGGGGGCCCGGCGGCGGGGACTGAAGCTTTCTTT
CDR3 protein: CASSGGPAAGTEAFF

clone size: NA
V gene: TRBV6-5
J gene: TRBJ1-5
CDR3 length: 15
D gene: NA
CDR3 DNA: TGTGCCAGCAGCTCCCGGCAGGGAAGCAATCAGCCCCAGCATTTT
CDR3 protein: CASSSRQGSNQPQHF

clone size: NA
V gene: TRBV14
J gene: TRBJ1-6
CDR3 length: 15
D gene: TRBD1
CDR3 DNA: TGTGCCAGCAGCCTCTCCGGGACAGGGAGTACACCCCTCCACTTT
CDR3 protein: CASSLSGTGSTPLHF

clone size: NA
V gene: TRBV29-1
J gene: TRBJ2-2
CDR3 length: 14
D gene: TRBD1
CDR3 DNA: TGCAGCGTAGCCGGGACAGAAAACACCGGGGAGCTGTTTTTT
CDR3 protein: CSVAGTENTGELFF

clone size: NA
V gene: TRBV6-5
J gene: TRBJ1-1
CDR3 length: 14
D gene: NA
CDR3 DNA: TGTGCCAGCAGTTACTCCTCGTCGGGCACTGAAGCTTTCTTT
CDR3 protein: CASSYSSSGTEAFF

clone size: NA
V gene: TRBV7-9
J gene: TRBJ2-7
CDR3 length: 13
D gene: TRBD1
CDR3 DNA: TGTGCCAGCAGCCCCACAGGGGGGTACGAGCAGTACTTC
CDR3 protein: CASSPTGGYEQYF

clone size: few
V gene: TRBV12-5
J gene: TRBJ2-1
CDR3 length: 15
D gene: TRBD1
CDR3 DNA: TGTGCTAGTGGTTTGGCGGACAGGGGGGGCAATGAGCAGTTCTTC
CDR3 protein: CASGLADRGGNEQFF

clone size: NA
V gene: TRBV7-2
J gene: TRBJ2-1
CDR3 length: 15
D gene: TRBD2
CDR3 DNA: TGTGCCAGCAGCGAAGGGCGGGGGGCTTTCAATGAGCAGTTCTTC
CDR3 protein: CASSEGRGAFNEQFF

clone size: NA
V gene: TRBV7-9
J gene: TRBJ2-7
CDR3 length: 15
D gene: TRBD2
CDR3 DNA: TGTGCCAGCAGCTTAATCACTAGCGGGACTGACGAGCAGTACTTC
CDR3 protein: CASSLITSGTDEQYF

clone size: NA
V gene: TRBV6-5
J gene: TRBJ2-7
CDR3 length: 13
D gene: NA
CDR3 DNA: TGTGCCAGCAATAGCGGACCTCTACGGGGGCAGTACTTC
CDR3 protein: CASNSGPLRGQYF

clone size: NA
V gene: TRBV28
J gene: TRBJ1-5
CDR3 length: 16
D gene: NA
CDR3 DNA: TGTGCCAGCAGTTCCAGACAAAATGCCCCCAATCAGCCCCAGCATTTT
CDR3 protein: CASSSRQNAPNQPQHF

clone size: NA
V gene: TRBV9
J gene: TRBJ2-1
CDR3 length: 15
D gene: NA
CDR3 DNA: TGTGCCAGCAGCGTAGCTATCTTGGGGGGCAATGAGCAGTTCTTC
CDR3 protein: CASSVAILGGNEQFF

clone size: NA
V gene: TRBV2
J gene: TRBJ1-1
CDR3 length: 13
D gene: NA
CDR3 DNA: TGTGCCAGCAGTCAGGGGTGGAACACTGAAGCTTTCTTT
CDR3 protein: CASSQGWNTEAFF

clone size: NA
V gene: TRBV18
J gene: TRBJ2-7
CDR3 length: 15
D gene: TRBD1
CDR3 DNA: TGTGCCAGCTCACCTGGACAGGGGGCCAGTGAGGAGCAGTACTTC
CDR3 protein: CASSPGQGASEEQYF

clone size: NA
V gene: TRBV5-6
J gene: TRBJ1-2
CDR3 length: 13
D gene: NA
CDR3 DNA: TGTGCCAGCAGCTTTGAGGTGGATAGGGGCTACACCTTC
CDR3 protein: CASSFEVDRGYTF

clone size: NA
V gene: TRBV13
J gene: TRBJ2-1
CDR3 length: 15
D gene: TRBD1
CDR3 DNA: TGTGCCAGCAGCTTCCAGGGACAGGGGGCCCACGAGCAGTTCTTC
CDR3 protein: CASSFQGQGAHEQFF

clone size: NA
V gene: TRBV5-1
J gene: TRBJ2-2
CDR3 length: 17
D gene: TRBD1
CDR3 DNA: TGCGCCAGCAGCAGCCGGGACAGCTTCGCGAACACCGGGGAGCTGTTTTTT
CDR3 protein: CASSSRDSFANTGELFF

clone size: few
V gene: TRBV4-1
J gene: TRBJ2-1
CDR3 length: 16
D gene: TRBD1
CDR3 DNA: TGCGCCAGCAGCCCTCCCGACAGGGGAAACTTCAATGAGCAGTTCTTC
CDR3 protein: CASSPPDRGNFNEQFF

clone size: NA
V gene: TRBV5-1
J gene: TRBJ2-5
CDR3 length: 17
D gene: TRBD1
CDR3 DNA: TGCGCCAGCAGAGGCCCGGACAAGGGGGCGAACCAAGAGACCCAGTACTTC
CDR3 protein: CASRGPDKGANQETQYF

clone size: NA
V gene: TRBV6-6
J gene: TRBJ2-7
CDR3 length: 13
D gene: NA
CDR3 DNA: TGTGCCAGCAGGCAGGACTTCAACTACGAGCAGTACTTC
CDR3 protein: CASRQDFNYEQYF

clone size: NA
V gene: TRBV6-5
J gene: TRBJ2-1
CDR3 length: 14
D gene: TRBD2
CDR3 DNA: TGTGCCAGCAGTTACCGGACTAGCGGCAATGAGCAGTTCTTC
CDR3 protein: CASSYRTSGNEQFF

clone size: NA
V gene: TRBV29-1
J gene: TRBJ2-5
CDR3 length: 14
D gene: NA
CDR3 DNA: TGCAGCGTTAGTAGTCAGGGGTACCAAGAGACCCAGTACTTC
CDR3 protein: CSVSSQGYQETQYF

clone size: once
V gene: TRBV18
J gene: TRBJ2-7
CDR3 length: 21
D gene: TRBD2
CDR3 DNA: TGTGCCAGCTCACCCGCGGTGGGGGGAGCGGGAGGCTCCTACCCCCTCTACGAGCAGTACTTC
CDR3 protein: CASSPAVGGAGGSYPLYEQYF

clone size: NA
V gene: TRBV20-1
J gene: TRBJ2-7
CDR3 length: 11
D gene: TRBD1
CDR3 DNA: TGCAGTGTTAGGACAGGGCACGAGCAGTACTTC
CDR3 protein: CSVRTGHEQYF

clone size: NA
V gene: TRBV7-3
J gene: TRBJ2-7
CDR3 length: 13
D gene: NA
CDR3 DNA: TGTGCCAGCAGCTTAAACAGGGACTACGGGCAGTACTTC
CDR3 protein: CASSLNRDYGQYF

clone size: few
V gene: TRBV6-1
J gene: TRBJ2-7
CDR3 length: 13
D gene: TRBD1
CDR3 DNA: TGTGCCAGCAGAGACAGGGTAAACGGCGAGCAGTACTTC
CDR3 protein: CASRDRVNGEQYF

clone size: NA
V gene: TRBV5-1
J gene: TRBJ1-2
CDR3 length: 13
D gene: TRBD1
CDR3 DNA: TGCGCCAGCAGCTTGGAGGGGGCTGTAGGCTACACCTTC
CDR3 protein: CASSLEGAVGYTF

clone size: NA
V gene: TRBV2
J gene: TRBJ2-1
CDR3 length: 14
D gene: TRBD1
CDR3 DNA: TGTGCCAGCAGCCGGGACAGGGGTTACAATGAGCAGTTCTTC
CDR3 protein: CASSRDRGYNEQFF

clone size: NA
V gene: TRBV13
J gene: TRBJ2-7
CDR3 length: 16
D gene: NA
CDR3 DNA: TGTGCCAGCAGCTTAGGCCCGACGGGAAGCTCCTACGAGCAGTACTTC
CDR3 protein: CASSLGPTGSSYEQYF

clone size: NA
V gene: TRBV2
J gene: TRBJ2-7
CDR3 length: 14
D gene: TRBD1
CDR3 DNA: TGTGCCAGCAGTGCTCAGGGGGCGAGGAACGAGCAGTACTTC
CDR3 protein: CASSAQGARNEQYF

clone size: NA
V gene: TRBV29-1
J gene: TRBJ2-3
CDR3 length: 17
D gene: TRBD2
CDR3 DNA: TGCAGCGTCGGCCAGGGACTAGCGGGTCATAGCACAGATACGCAGTATTTT
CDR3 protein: CSVGQGLAGHSTDTQYF

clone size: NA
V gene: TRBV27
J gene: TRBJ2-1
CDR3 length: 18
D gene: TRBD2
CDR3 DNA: TGTGCCAGCAGTTTATCGCCGGGTAGGACGGGAGGGCAAAATGAGCAGTTCTTC
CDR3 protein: CASSLSPGRTGGQNEQFF

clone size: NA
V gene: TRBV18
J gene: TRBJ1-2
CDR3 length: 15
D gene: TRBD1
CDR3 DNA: TGTGCCAGCTCACCCACTACTGGACAGGGGAATGGCTACACCTTC
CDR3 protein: CASSPTTGQGNGYTF

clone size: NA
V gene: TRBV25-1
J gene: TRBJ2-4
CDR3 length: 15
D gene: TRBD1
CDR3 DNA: TGTGCCAGCAAGGGACAGGGGATCGGTGAAAACATTCAGTACTTC
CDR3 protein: CASKGQGIGENIQYF

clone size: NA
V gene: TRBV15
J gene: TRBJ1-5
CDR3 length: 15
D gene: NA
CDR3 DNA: TGTGCCACCAGCCACACAGGGTATAGCAATCAGCCCCAGCATTTT
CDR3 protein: CATSHTGYSNQPQHF

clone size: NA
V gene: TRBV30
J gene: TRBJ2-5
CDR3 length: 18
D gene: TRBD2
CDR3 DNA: TGTGCCTGGAGTGTATCTAGGACTAGCGGGGGGGTACAAGAGACCCAGTACTTC
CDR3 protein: CAWSVSRTSGGVQETQYF

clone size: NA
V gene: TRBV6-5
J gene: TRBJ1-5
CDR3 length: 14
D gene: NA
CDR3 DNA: TGTGCCAGCAGTGACTACAGGGCAAGGCAGCCCCAGCATTTT
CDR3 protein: CASSDYRARQPQHF

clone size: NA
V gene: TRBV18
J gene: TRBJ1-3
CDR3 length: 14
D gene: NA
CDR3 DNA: TGTGCCAGCTCACCAGAGAGCTCTGGAAACACCATATATTTT
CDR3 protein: CASSPESSGNTIYF

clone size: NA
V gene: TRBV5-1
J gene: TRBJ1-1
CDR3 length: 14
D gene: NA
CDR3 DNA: TGCGCCAGCAGCCCGCGACAGCCTCAAGATGAAGCTTTCTTT
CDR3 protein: CASSPRQPQDEAFF

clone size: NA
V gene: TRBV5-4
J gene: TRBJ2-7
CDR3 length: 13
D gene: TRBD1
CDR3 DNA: TGTGCCAGCAGCATGGACAGGGTCGGCGAGCAGTACTTC
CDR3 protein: CASSMDRVGEQYF

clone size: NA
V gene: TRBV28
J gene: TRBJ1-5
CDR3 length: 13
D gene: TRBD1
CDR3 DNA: TGTGCCAGCGGGACAGCAGAAAATCAGCCCCAGCATTTT
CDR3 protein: CASGTAENQPQHF

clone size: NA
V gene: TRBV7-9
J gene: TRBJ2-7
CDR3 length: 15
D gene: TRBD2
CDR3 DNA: TGTGCCAGCACCCCAGCGGGGGGGAGCTCCTACGAGCAGTACTTC
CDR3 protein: CASTPAGGSSYEQYF

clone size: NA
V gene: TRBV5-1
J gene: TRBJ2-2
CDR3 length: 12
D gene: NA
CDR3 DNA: TGCGCCAGCAGTCTGAACACCGGGGAGCTGTTTTTT
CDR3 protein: CASSLNTGELFF

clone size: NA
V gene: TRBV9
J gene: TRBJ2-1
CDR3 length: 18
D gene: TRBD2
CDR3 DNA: TGTGCCAGCAGCATCAGGGGTAGCGGGGGGCAAAACTACAATGAGCAGTTCTTC
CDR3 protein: CASSIRGSGGQNYNEQFF

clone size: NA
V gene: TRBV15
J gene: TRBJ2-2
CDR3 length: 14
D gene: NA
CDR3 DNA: TGTGCCACCAGCAGAGCCAGGGTCACCGGGGAGCTGTTTTTT
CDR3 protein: CATSRARVTGELFF

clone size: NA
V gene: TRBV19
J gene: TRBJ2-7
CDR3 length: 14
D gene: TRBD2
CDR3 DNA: TGTGCCAGTAGTTTAGCGGGAGCGGGGTACGAGCAGTACTTC
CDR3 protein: CASSLAGAGYEQYF

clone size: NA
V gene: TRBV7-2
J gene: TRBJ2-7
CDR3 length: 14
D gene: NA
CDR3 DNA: TGTGCCAGCAGCTTGAGCAGGGGATCCCACGAGCAGTACTTC
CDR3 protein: CASSLSRGSHEQYF

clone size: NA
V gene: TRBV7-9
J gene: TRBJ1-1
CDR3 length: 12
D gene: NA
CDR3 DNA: TGTGCCAGCAGCGTCATGAACACTGAAGCTTTCTTT
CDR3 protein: CASSVMNTEAFF